There are many counts of the clone carrying this T cell receptor beta chain. Its target is not known. This specimen comes from a study of T cells in Graves' hyperthyroidism and ophthalmopathy. Amplified regions were TCR beta CDR3 sequences from RNA transcripts. Researchers ran a first-round RT-PCR on the TCR CDR3 using the HTBI primer set. TCRdb re-derived calls from the multiplex PCR reads in MiXCR, one entry per CDR3 protein. The repertoire holds under 400,000 distinct CDR3 sequences, approximately 14% seen once, with around 10% in the top ten. The CDR3 sequence is 14 residues long. Per germline, CDR1 SGHRS and CDR2 YFSETQ. The V end was cut by 4 bases, the J end by 1 base, with 11 bases between. Study outcomes and limitations: Blood shared most expanded thyroid clonotypes above 0.001.

The source material was blood. This sequence was found in an older woman with Graves' hyperthyroidism. The chain combines TRBV5-1 with TRBJ1-1; no reliable D call. CDR3 amino acids: CASSNRGPNTEAFF. The DNA of the CDR3 is TGCGCCAGCAGCAACCGTGGGCCGAACACTGAAGCTTTCTTT.